Listed here is a single TCR beta chain. Its antigen is not known. This CDR3 region has 18 residues. The V gene end was trimmed by 8 bases and the J gene end by 0 bases; junction bases not matched to a gene: 15. Per the germline V gene, CDR1 is LNHDA and CDR2 is SQIVND (reference sequence). The sample is drawn from a study of cytomegalovirus exposure and HLA in healthy donors. Study-wide points: Most TCR beta V segments were productive about 90% or about 30% of the time in an earlier analysis.

Each of the donors was a healthy bone marrow donor. Although they were nominally healthy when sampled, donors likely had unrecorded immune exposures. Primers for the PCR totalled 60 Vbeta and 13 Jbeta. Assay used: immunoSEQ multiplex PCR; TCRdb lists only in-frame clones, some missing. The repertoire holds 200,000 to 300,000 clones, about 77% seen once, with less than 0.6% in the top ten. The gene calls are TRBV19 and TRBJ1-5, with 8 nucleotides matching TRBD1. The TCR sequence derives from a boy between 10 and 17 years old in good health and CMV-seronegative. Material: PBMCs. The CDR3 sequence: CASGTGTGRLFSNQPQHF. CDR3 in DNA: TGTGCCAGTGGGACCGGGACAGGAAGGCTCTTTAGCAATCAGCCCCAGCATTTT.